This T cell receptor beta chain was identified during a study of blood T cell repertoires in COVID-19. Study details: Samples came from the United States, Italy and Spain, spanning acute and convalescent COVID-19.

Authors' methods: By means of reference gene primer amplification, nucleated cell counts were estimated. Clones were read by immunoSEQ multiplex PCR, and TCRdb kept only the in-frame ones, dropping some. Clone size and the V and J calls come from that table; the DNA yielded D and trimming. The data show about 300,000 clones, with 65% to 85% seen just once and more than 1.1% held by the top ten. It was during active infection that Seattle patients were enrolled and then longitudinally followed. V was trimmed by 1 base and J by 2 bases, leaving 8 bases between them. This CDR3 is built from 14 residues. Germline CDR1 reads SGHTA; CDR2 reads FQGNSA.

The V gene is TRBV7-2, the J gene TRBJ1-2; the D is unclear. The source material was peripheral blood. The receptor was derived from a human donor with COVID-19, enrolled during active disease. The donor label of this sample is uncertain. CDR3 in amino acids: CASSLGGPNYGYTF. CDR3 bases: TGTGCCAGCAGCTTAGGAGGTCCAAACTATGGCTACACCTTC.